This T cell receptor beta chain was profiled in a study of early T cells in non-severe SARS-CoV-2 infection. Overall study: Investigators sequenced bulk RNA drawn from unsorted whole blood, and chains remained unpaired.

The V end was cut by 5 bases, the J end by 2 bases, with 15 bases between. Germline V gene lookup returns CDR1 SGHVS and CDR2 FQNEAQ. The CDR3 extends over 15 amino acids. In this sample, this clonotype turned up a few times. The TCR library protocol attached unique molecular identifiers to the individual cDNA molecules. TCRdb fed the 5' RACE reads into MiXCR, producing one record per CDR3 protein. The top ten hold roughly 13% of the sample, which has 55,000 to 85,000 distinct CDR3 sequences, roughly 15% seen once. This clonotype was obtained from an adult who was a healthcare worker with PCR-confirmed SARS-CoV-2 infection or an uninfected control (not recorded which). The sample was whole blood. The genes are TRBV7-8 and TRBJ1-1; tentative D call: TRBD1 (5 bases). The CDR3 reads CASSLSWTQNTEAFF. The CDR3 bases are TGTGCCAGCAGCCTTTCATGGACACAAAACACTGAAGCTTTCTTT.